This TCR beta chain came from a study of cytomegalovirus exposure and HLA in healthy donors. The V and J ends lost 0 bases and 1 base respectively, with 15 bases between them. Germline assignment: CDR1 LNHNV and CDR2 YYDKDF (reference sequence). The CDR3 consists of 17 residues. The table came from immunoSEQ multiplex PCR; TCRdb's copy has only in-frame clones and leaves some out. The data show about 160,000 clones, approximately 96% seen once. Regarding the study as a whole: Testing in vitro showed a few CMV-associated chains specific for CMV antigens. Researchers catalogued 150 or so TCR beta chains as cytomegalovirus-associated.

As regards this clone: Antigen: not known.

The sequenced sample was PBMCs. V is TRBV15 and J is TRBJ1-1; tentative D call: TRBD1 (6 bases). The clonotype was recovered from a woman aged 18-30 years in good health and CMV-seronegative. The DNA of the CDR3 is TGTGCCACCAGCAGAGAACGGGCGCCGACAGGGAACACTGAAGCTTTCTTT. Translating it yields CATSRERAPTGNTEAFF. Full variable domain (remainder filled in from reference TRBV15 and TRBJ1-1): DAMVIQNPRYQVTQFGKPVTLSCSQTLNHNVMYWYQQKSSQAPKLLFHYYDKDFNNEADTPDNFQSRRPNTSFCFLDIRSPGLGDTAMYLCATSRERAPTGNTEAFFGQGTRLTVV.